This section outlines one T cell receptor (beta chain) sequence together with its context. Generated by immunoSEQ multiplex PCR, the TCRdb table keeps only in-frame clones and is missing some. The sample has around 300,000 clones, 70% to 90% seen once. This sample was included in a study of blood T cell repertoires in COVID-19. CDR1 and CDR2 from the germline V gene are LGHNA and YSLEER. This CDR3 has 15 residues. Trimming took off 0 bases at V and 5 bases at J, with 13 bases between the two ends. The TCR sequence derives from a woman aged 25 to 39 with COVID-19, enrolled during active disease. The specimen was peripheral blood. The chain uses TRBV4-3 and TRBJ1-2, with D unclear. CDR3: CASSQEGSGRYGYTF. CDR3 DNA: TGCGCCAGCAGCCAAGAGGGCAGCGGCAGGTATGGCTACACCTTC.